One T cell receptor (beta chain) is described in this entry. Its specificity is not known. The CDR3 consists of 13 residues. Trimming stripped 3 bases from V and 5 bases from J, with 9 bases between. Germline CDR1 reads KGHDR; CDR2 reads SFDVKD. This table comes from immunoSEQ multiplex PCR, and its TCRdb copy is limited to in-frame clones, with some not included. Here the sample spans 110,000 or so clones, about 86% being singletons. The record originates from a study of T cell responses to AZD1222 COVID-19 vaccine. Notes on the study in general: Baseline testing showed seropositivity in only six AZD1222 recipients.

The sequence derives from an adult who received the AZD1222 COVID-19 vaccine. This rearrangement joins TRBV24-1 to TRBJ2-5; D is uncertain. The specimen comprised peripheral blood, sampled 28 days after the second AZD1222 dose. CDR3: CATSDGSGETQYF. CDR3 bases: TGTGCCACCAGTGATGGTAGTGGGGAGACCCAGTACTTC.